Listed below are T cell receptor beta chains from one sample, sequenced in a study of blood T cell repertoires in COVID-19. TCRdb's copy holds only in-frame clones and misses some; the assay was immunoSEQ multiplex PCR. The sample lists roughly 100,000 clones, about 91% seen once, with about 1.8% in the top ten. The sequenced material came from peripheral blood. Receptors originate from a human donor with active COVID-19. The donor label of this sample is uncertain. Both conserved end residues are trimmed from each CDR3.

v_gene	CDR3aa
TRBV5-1	ASSLRGLAADTQY
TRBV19	ASSIRGITYEQY
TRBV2	ASSRDRGPNEQF
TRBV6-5	ASSGGTRVTGELF
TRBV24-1	ATSDRDSSSDQPQH
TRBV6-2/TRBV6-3	ASSSMDIEGYT
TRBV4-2	ASSQDGGTGGYEQY
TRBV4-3	ASSPGLAGYEQY
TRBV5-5	ASSLVQGAIDQPQH
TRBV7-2	ASSFGTGGFEQY
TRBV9	ASSQNPRAPDTQY
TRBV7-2	ASSSRTGARNYGYT
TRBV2	ASSEVSDSDTQY
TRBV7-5	VRSCSTGTSGGTQY
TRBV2	ASSEWTGGFEQY
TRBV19	ASRQANTEAF
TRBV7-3	ASSGSGFTDTQY
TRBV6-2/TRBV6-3	ASSVRSDSEQF
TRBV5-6	ASSTRQGNPSPLH
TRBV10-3	AISGANTEAF
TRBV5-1	ASSSGDREGEDIQY
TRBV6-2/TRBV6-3	ASSLTSGAFTDTQY
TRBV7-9	ASSLSDTGELF
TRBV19	ASSIDRTGHTEAF
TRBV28	ASSFPTGAGDTQY
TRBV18	ASSPSSGAKETQY
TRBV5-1	ASSFGTSGGWGDTQY
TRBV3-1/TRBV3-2	ASSQGRGYSSFDTQY
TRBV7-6	ASSPVSGRVVTETQY
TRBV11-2	ASSSLAGGYEQY
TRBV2	ASTGYGAGANVLT
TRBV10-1	ASRPRAEAF
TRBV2	ASSPRTWSEQY
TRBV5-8	ASSPTVNEQY
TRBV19	ASSNPIGQAYNEQF
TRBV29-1	SVRIGGQETQY
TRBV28	ASIPAHGTGVRETQY
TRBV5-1	ASSLAGGLEAF